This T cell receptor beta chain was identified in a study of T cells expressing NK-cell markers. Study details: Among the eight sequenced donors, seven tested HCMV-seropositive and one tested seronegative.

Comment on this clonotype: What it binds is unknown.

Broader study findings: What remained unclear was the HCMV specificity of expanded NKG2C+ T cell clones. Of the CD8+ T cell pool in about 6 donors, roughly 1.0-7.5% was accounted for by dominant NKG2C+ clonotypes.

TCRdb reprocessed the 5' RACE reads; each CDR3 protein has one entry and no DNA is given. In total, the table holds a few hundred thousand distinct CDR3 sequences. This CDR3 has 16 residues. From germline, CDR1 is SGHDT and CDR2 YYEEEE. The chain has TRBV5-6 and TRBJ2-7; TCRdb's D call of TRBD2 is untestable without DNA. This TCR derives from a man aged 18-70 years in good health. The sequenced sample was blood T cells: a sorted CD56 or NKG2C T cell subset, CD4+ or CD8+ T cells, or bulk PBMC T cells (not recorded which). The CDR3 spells CASSSFGLAGLYEQYF.